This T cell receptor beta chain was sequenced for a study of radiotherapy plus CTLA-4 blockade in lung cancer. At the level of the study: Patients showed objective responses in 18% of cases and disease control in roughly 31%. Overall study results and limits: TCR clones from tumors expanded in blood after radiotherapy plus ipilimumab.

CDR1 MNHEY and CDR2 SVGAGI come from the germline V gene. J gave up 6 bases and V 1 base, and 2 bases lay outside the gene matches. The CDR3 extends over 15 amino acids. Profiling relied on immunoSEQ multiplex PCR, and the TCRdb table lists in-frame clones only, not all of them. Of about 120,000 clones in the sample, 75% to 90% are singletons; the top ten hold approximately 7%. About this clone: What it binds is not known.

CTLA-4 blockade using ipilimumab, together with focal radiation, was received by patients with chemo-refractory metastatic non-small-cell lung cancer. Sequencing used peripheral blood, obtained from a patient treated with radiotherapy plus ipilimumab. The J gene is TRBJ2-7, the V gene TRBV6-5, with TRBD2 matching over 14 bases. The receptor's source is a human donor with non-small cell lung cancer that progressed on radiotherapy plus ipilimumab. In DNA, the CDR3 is TGTGCCAGCAGTTACTTGACTAGCGGGAGGGGCGAGCAGTACTTC. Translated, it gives CASSYLTSGRGEQYF.